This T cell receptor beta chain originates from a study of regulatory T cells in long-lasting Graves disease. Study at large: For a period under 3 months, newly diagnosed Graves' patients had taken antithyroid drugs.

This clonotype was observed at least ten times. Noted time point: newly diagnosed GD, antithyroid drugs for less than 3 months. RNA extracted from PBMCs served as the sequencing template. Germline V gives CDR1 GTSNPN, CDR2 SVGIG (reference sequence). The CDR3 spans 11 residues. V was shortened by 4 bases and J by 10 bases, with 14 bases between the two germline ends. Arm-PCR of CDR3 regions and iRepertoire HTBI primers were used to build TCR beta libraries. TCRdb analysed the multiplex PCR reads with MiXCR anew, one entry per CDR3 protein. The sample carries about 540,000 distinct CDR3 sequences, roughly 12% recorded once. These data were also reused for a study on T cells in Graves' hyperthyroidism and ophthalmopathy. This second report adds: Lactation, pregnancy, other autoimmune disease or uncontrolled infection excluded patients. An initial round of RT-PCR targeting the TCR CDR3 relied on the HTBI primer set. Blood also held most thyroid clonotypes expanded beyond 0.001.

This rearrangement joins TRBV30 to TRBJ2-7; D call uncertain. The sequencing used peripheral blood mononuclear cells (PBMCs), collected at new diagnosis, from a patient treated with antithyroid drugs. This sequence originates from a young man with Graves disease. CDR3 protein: CAWIRYGQQYF. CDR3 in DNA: TGTGCCTGGATTAGGTACGGGCAACAGTACTTC.